This T cell receptor beta chain emerged from a study of blood T cells in healthy people across ages. A second roughly 6 to 11 cycle PCR used barcoded and J-beta primers. At least 2.5 million CDR3-containing paired-end reads were obtained per sample. TCRdb recomputed calls from the 5' RACE reads with MiXCR, one row per CDR3 protein. The sample lists around 1,000,000 distinct CDR3 sequences; about 25% were seen once. Trimming shortened V by 7 bases and J by 12 bases, and 21 bases separated the two germline ends. Per the germline V gene, CDR1 is SQVTM and CDR2 is ANQGSEA. The CDR3 is made up of 13 amino acids. Approximately 10 milliliters was the volume of peripheral blood drawn from each donor. Each sample yielded at least 6 million isolated PBMCs. The data also belong to a second study, concerning T cells of mothers and their children.

The receptor's source is a girl aged 2-10 years in good health. Sequenced input: blood. The chain combines TRBV29-1 with TRBJ1-4; D is unclear. The CDR3 is CSAILKTAQELFF. Written as DNA, the CDR3 is TGCAGCGCGATACTAAAGACGGCGCAGGAACTGTTTTTT.